The 28 T cell receptor beta chains presented below share a single source sample, sequenced in a study of blood T cell repertoires in COVID-19. This table comes from immunoSEQ multiplex PCR, and its TCRdb copy is limited to in-frame clones, with some not included. The table includes around 220,000 clones, 85% to 90% detected once. The sequencing input was peripheral blood. The receptors shown here come from a woman aged 45-59 years with COVID-19, enrolled during active disease.

The gene calls are TRBV3-1 (or the pseudogene TRBV3-2) and TRBJ2-7; 9 bases fit TRBD2. Unmatched junction bases numbered 6, after V lost 1 base and J lost 5 bases. The length of the CDR3 is 15 residues. Germline V gene lookup returns CDR1 LGHDT and CDR2 YNNKEL (reference sequence). CDR3 region: CASSQAMAGGNEQYF. CDR3 nucleotides: TGTGCCAGCAGCCAAGCGATGGCGGGGGGGAACGAGCAGTACTTC.

In nucleotides, the CDR3 is TGTGCCAGCAGCGCACAGGGGTACACCGGGGAGCTGTTTTTT. Residues: CASSAQGYTGELFF. This chain links TRBV9 with TRBJ2-2; TRBD1 aligns across 7 bases. J gave up 3 bases and V 3 bases, and 2 bases lay outside the gene matches. Germline lookup yields CDR1 SGDLS and CDR2 YYNGEE. The CDR3 contains 14 residues.

The rearrangement links TRBV19 to TRBJ1-1; TRBD1 aligns across 8 bases. This CDR3 spans 14 amino acids. V shed 6 bases, J shed 3 bases, and the junction held 6 bases outside the gene matches. Germline assignment: CDR1 LNHDA and CDR2 SQIVND (reference sequence). The CDR3 DNA reads as TGTGCCAGTAGGGACAGGGCAGCCGACACTGAAGCTTTCTTT. Its protein is CASRDRAADTEAFF.

The chain couples TRBV5-1 to TRBJ2-5; 10 positions agree with TRBD1. The CDR3 consists of 16 residues. The trim removed 4 bases at V and 2 bases at J, leaving 8 bases unmatched. CDR1 SGHRS and CDR2 YFSETQ come from the germline V gene. Here the CDR3 DNA reads TGCGCCAGCAGCCTCACCGGGACAGGGGCGCAAGAGACCCAGTACTTC. This sequence encodes CASSLTGTGAQETQYF.

V and J are TRBV27 and TRBJ2-3, with TRBD2 identical over 7 bases. J was trimmed by 3 bases and V by 4 bases; bases with no gene match: 4. Germline V gene data show CDR1 as MNHEY and CDR2 as SMNVEV (reference sequence). The CDR3 contains 14 residues. As DNA, the CDR3 is TGTGCCAGCAGTTGGGGGGGACTGACAGATACGCAGTATTTT. This translates into CASSWGGLTDTQYF.

The V gene is TRBV5-4, the J gene TRBJ1-1; 7 nucleotides agree with TRBD1. The CDR3 has 13 amino acids. Germline assignment: CDR1 SGHNT and CDR2 YYREEE (reference sequence). With 3 bases clipped from V and 4 bases from J, the junction kept 3 bases outside the gene matches. As DNA, the CDR3 is TGTGCCAGCAGCTCGGGACAGCCCACTGAAGCTTTCTTT. Translated, it gives CASSSGQPTEAFF.

Here the CDR3 DNA reads TGTGCCAGCGGTACGTTGGGCTTTTCCAATTCACCCCTCCACTTT. Translation: CASGTLGFSNSPLHF. The gene calls are TRBV27 and TRBJ1-6; D gene ambiguous. The CDR3 has 15 amino acids. Germline values: CDR1 MNHEY, CDR2 SMNVEV (reference sequence). V dropped 8 bases and J dropped 7 bases, with 18 bases sitting between them.

This chain links TRBV4-1 with TRBJ2-5; a possible D gene is TRBD1 (5 bases). The CDR3 consists of 15 residues. V gave up 0 bases and J gave up 3 bases, with 11 bases separating them. The germline gives CDR1 MGHRA, CDR2 YSYEKL. In DNA form, the CDR3 reads TGCGCCAGCAGCCAAGAAGGACAAAGGGAAGAGACCCAGTACTTC. Amino acid sequence: CASSQEGQREETQYF.

The chain carries TRBV9 and TRBJ2-3, with D possibly matching TRBD1 (5 bases). Germline V gene lookup returns CDR1 SGDLS and CDR2 YYNGEE. The CDR3 length is 14 residues. Trimming took off 3 bases at V and 3 bases at J, with 11 bases between the two ends. The CDR3 here is CASSGQTATDTQYF. Here the CDR3 DNA reads TGTGCCAGCAGCGGACAGACCGCTACAGATACGCAGTATTTT.

The V and J genes are TRBV28 and TRBJ2-1; 9 positions agree with TRBD2. CDR1 is MDHEN and CDR2 is SYDVKM in the germline V gene. The CDR3 is 19 residues long. The junction had 17 bases not matched to a gene; V was cut back by 4 bases and J by 4 bases. The DNA of the CDR3 is TGTGCCAGCAGTTCTCCGTACCCGGTGGTAGCGGGGGAATACAATGAGCAGTTCTTC. Amino acid sequence: CASSSPYPVVAGEYNEQFF. Full variable domain (remainder filled in from reference TRBV28 and TRBJ2-1): DVKVTQSSRYLVKRTGEKVFLECVQDMDHENMFWYRQDPGLGLRLIYFSYDVKMKEKGDIPEGYSVSREKKERFSLILESASTNQTSMYLCASSSPYPVVAGEYNEQFFGPGTRLTVL.

V is TRBV7-7 and J is TRBJ2-5, with 8 bases identical to TRBD1. V lost 5 bases and J lost 5; bases outside the gene matches: 13. Germline V gene sequence: CDR1 SSHAT, CDR2 FNYEAQ (reference sequence). The CDR3 contains 16 residues. CDR3 sequence (DNA): TGTGCCAGCAGCCCAAGGCTCTCAGGGGGCGCGGAGACCCAGTACTTC. Translating gives CASSPRLSGGAETQYF.

J is TRBJ2-7 and V is TRBV7-8; 8 bases line up with TRBD2. The CDR3 is 15 amino acids. CDR1 is SGHVS, CDR2 FQNEAQ, per germline. Losses at the gene ends were 7 bases for V and 3 bases for J; bases not matched to a gene: 11. CDR3 sequence: CASTPRVAGSYEQYF. DNA of the CDR3: TGTGCCAGCACCCCAAGGGTAGCGGGGAGCTACGAGCAGTACTTC. The whole variable domain, remainder taken from reference TRBV7-8 and TRBJ2-7, is GAGVSQSPRYKVAKRGQDVALRCDPISGHVSLFWYQQALGQGPEFLTYFQNEAQLDKSGLPSDRFFAERPEGSVSTLKIQRTQQEDSAVYLCASTPRVAGSYEQYFGPGTRLTVT.

CDR3 amino acids: CASSSRSPWDQPQHF. The CDR3 DNA reads TGTGCCAGCAGCTCGCGGAGCCCCTGGGATCAGCCCCAGCATTTT. The chain couples TRBV21-1 to TRBJ1-5. TRBV21-1 is termed a pseudogene. This CDR3 comprises 15 residues.

The V gene is TRBV30, the J gene TRBJ1-1; D may be TRBD1 (5 bases). V lost 5 bases to trimming and J lost 0 bases, with 10 bases between them. CDR1 and CDR2 from the germline V gene are GTSNPN and SVGIG (reference sequence). The CDR3 consists of 13 residues. The CDR3, as DNA: TGTGCCTGGGCGGGACTTTTGAACACTGAAGCTTTCTTT. It codes for CAWAGLLNTEAFF.

This clone was detected only once. The chain joins TRBV19 to TRBJ1-1; D not certain. Germline loops: CDR1 LNHDA, CDR2 SQIVND (reference sequence). V was pared by 3 bases and J by 0 bases, with 14 bases between. The CDR3 has 16 amino acids. CDR3 DNA: TGTGCCAGTAGTATTCGTGCGCGAACCATGAACACTGAAGCTTTCTTT. Protein: CASSIRARTMNTEAFF.

The genes are TRBV12-3 or TRBV12-4 and TRBJ1-4; 7 positions agree with TRBD1. This CDR3 comprises 12 residues. V shed 7 bases, J shed 8 bases, and the junction held 4 bases outside the gene matches. The CDR3 reads CASTTGVEKLFF. As DNA, the CDR3 is TGTGCCAGCACCACAGGGGTCGAAAAACTGTTTTTT.

The gene calls are TRBV12-3 or TRBV12-4 and TRBJ1-1, with D possibly TRBD1 on 5 matching bases. The CDR3 has 12 amino acids. The V and J ends lost 3 bases and 9 bases respectively, with 11 bases between them. CDR3 in amino acids: CASSFKGAKAFF. Here the CDR3 DNA reads TGTGCCAGCAGTTTTAAAGGGGCTAAAGCTTTCTTT.

The chain is built from TRBV11-2 and TRBJ2-2, with 8 bases lining up with TRBD1. The CDR3 covers 18 residues. The V gene's germline CDR1 is SGHAT and CDR2 FQNNGV. Trimming took 3 bases from V and 6 from J; bases not matched to a gene: 15. DNA for the CDR3: TGTGCCAGCAGCTTGGTGGGGCGGACAGGGTTGAGGGCCGGGGAGCTGTTTTTT. Its protein product is CASSLVGRTGLRAGELFF. The full variable domain, completed using reference TRBV11-2 and TRBJ2-2, is EAGVAQSPRYKIIEKRQSVAFWCNPISGHATLYWYQQILGQGPKLLIQFQNNGVVDDSQLPKDRFSAERLKGVDSTLKIQPAKLEDSAVYLCASSLVGRTGLRAGELFFGEGSRLTVL.

This clone was picked up one time. The gene calls are TRBV25-1 and TRBJ2-5, with D hard to call. CDR1 and CDR2 (germline): MGHDK, SYGVNS. The V and J ends lost 6 bases and 5 bases respectively, with 10 bases between them. The length of the CDR3 is 12 residues. CDR3 sequence: CASSTLEETQYF. For the CDR3, the DNA is TGTGCCAGCAGCACCCTTGAGGAGACCCAGTACTTC.

This clone showed up just once. The J gene is TRBJ2-7, the V gene TRBV6-6; the D gene is possibly TRBD2 (6 bases). This CDR3 comprises 16 residues. CDR1 MNHNY and CDR2 SVGAGI come from the germline V gene (reference sequence). Trimming removed 6 bases at V and 0 bases at J, with 18 bases between. CDR3 in amino acids: CASSLGQGDFSYEQYF. CDR3 bases: TGTGCCAGCAGCCTTGGACAAGGGGACTTCTCCTACGAGCAGTACTTC.

This chain connects TRBV27 to TRBJ2-3, with TRBD2 matching 7 bases. Trimming at V came to 4 bases and at J to 7 bases, leaving 11 bases not matched to a gene. In germline, CDR1 is MNHEY, CDR2 SMNVEV (reference sequence). The CDR3 length is 15 residues. The CDR3 region is CASSWKEAGTNTQYF. For the CDR3, the DNA is TGTGCCAGCAGTTGGAAGGAAGCGGGGACCAATACGCAGTATTTT.

The J gene is TRBJ1-3, the V gene TRBV5-5; 7 bases line up with TRBD1. Germline assignment: CDR1 SGHKS and CDR2 YYEKEE (reference sequence). V lost 4 bases, J lost 3 bases, and 10 bases stayed unmatched. The CDR3 is made up of 16 amino acids. The chain's CDR3 is CASSPREGAGGNTIYF. CDR3 DNA sequence: TGTGCCAGCAGCCCTCGGGAGGGGGCGGGTGGAAACACCATATATTTT.

The chain recombines TRBV5-4 with TRBJ2-1, with 8 bases matching TRBD1. The CDR3 totals 15 residues. The V gene end was trimmed by 0 bases and the J gene end by 8 bases; junction bases not matched to a gene: 7. Germline assignment: CDR1 SGHNT and CDR2 YYREEE (reference sequence). Here the CDR3 DNA reads TGTGCCAGCAGCTTGGCCCGGACAGGGATCGATGAGCAGTTCTTC. Its protein is CASSLARTGIDEQFF.

This clone appeared once. The J gene is TRBJ1-2, the V gene TRBV18; D uncertain. V lost 1 base and J lost 8, with 5 bases in between. Germline CDR1 KGHSH, CDR2 LQKENI. The CDR3 sequence is 11 residues long. The CDR3 sequence is CASSPRRGYTF. In nucleotides, the CDR3 is TGTGCCAGCTCACCACGCAGGGGCTACACCTTC.

This chain uses TRBV10-3 with TRBJ2-3; possible D gene TRBD2, 5 bases. This CDR3 contains 14 residues. V was shortened by 7 bases and J by 0 bases, with 11 bases between the two germline ends. Looked up from germline, CDR1 is ENHRY and CDR2 is SYGVKD. The CDR3 loop is CAIKERESTDTQYF. The CDR3 DNA follows: TGTGCCATCAAAGAGAGGGAGAGCACAGATACGCAGTATTTT.

The chain employs TRBV19 and TRBJ1-1; 8 positions match TRBD1. Per germline, CDR1 LNHDA and CDR2 SQIVND (reference sequence). V lost 7 bases, J lost 3 bases, and 4 bases stayed unmatched. This CDR3 has 13 amino acids. The CDR3 loop reads CASNHRGDTEAFF. As DNA, the CDR3 is TGTGCCAGTAATCACAGGGGGGACACTGAAGCTTTCTTT.

The V and J genes are TRBV7-3 and TRBJ2-1, with a tentative D call TRBD1 (6 bases). The CDR3 sequence is 13 residues long. Germline lookup yields CDR1 SGHTA and CDR2 FQGTGA. V was clipped by 6 bases and J by 8 bases, with 14 bases between them. CDR3 protein: CASRPTGKDEQFF. For the CDR3, the DNA is TGTGCCAGCAGGCCTACAGGGAAGGATGAGCAGTTCTTC.

The chain has TRBV24-1 and TRBJ1-1; 7 bases line up with TRBD1. After removal of 2 bases from V and 1 base from J, the junction contained 3 bases not matched to a gene. Per the germline V gene, CDR1 is KGHDR and CDR2 is SFDVKD. The CDR3 is 15 residues long. The CDR3 sequence is CATSDSTGRNTEAFF. CDR3 nucleotides: TGTGCCACCAGTGATTCGACAGGGAGGAACACTGAAGCTTTCTTT.